This T cell receptor beta chain was recorded in a study of T cell repertoires in cytomegalovirus infection. The wider study: Matching HLA type and CMV infection were both indicated by public TCR beta signatures.

The V gene lost 4 bases and the J gene lost 3 bases, with 3 bases spanning the gap. Germline CDR1 and CDR2: MDHEN and SYDVKM. The length of the CDR3 is 12 residues. TCRdb reprocessed the reads with MiXCR, giving one entry per CDR3 protein. The data show about 130,000 distinct CDR3 sequences, with about 24% seen just once and 34% held by the top ten. About this clonotype itself: Its antigen is unidentified.

Overall study results and limits: CMV carriers with the relevant HLA were identified by cumulative public TCR beta family frequency. Predominance within the ex vivo response was attributable to HLA-C-restricted CMV-specific TCR beta clonotypes.

V is TRBV28 and J is TRBJ2-2, with D uncertain. Sequenced material: PBMCs, sequenced either directly or after in vitro stimulation (not recorded which). The receptor comes from a human donor in good health (CMV status not recorded). Some clones in this sample may be carry-over from other donors' samples. The CDR3 DNA follows: TGTGCCAGCAGTTCCGACACCGGGGAGCTGTTTTTT. Amino acids: CASSSDTGELFF.